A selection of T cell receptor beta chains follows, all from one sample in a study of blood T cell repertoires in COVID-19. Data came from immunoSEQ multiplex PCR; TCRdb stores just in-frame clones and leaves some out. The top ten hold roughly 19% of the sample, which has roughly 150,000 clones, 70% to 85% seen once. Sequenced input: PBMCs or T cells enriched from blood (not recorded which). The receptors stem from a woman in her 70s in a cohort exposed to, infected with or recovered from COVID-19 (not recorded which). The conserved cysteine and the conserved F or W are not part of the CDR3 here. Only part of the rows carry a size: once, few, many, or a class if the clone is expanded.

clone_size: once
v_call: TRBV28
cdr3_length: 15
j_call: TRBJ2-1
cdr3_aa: ASSTTVKGGGYNEQF

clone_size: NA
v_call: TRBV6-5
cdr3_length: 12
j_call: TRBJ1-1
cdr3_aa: ATYRTNMNTEAF

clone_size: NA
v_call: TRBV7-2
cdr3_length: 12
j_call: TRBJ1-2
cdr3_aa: ASSSIQTNYGYT

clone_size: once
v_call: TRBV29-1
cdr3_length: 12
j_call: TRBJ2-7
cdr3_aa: SVAASGSFYEQY

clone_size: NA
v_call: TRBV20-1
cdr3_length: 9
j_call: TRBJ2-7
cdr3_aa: SVGQGNEQY

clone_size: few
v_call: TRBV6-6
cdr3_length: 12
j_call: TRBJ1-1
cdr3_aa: ASRLQGRGTEAF

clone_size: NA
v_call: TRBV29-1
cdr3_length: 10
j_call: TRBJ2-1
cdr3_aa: SGVVWYNEQF

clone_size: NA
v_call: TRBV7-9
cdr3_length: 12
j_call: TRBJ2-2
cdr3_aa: ASSLAGVTGELF

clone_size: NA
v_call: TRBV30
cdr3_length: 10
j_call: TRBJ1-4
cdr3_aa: AWRDSREKLF

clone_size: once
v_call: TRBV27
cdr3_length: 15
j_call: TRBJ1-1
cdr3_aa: ASSPPFGNTGSSEAF

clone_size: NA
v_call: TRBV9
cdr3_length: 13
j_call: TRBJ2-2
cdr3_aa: ASSVKWGQTGELF

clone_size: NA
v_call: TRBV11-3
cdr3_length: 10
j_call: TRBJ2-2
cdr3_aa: ASSLDARELF

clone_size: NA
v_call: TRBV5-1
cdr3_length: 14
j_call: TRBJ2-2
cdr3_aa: ASGQGSRKDTGELF

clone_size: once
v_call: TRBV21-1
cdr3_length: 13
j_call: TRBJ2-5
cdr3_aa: ASSNTLQTWETQY

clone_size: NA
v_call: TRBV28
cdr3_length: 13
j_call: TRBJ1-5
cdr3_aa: ASRSGGIINQPQH

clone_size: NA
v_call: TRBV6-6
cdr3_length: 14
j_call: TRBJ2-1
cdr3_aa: ASSYQGTSGSGEQF

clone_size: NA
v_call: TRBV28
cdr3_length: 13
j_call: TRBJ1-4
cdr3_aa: ANPGQHMMGEKLF

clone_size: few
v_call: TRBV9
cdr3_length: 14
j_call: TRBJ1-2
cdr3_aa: ASSVAPDRGDYGYT

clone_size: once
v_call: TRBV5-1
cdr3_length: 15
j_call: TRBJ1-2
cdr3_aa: ASSSRRGRGAWDGYT

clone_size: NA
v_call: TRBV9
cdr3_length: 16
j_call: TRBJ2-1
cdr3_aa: ASSAFLGLAGEYNEQF

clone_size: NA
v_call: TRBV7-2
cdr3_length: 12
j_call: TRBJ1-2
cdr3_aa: ASSPGQGAYGYT

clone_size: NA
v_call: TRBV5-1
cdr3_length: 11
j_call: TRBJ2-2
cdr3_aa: ASRSGVAGELF

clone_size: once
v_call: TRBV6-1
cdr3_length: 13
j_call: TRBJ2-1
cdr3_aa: ASSEATGGRSEQF

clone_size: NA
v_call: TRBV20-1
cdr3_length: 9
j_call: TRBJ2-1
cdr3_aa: SGRRETEQF

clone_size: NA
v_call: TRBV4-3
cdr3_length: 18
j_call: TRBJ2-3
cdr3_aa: ASSQDHSIAEVPSTDTQY

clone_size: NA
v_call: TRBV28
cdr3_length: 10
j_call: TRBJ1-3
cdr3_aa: ASFGSGNTIY

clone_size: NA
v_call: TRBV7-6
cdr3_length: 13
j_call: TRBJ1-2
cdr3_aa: ASSPIHGSGYGYT

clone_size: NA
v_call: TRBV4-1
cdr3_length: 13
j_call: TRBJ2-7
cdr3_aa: ASSRGLYTDYEQY

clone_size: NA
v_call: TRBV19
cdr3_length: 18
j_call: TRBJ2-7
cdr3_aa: ASNTPTKTLAYPESYEQY

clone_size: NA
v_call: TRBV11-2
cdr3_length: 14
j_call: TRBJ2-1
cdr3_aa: ASSLGGAGGYSEQF

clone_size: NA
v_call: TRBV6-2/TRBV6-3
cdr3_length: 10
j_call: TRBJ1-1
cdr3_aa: ASSYLTGRAF

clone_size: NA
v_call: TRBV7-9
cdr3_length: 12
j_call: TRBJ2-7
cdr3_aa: ASSFWDRDSEQY

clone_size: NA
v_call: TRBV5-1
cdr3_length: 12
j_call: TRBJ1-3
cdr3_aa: ASSLVGLGSTIY